This passage covers 17 T cell receptor beta chains from one sample sequenced in a study of shared clonotypes between healthy human individuals. Measured with immunoSEQ multiplex PCR; TCRdb has only the in-frame clones, and not every one. The repertoire holds some 2.3 million clones, with approximately 93% as singletons. The sequenced sample consisted of naive CD4+ T cells from PBMCs. Documented subset: CD45RA+ positively selected. All receptors derive from a man aged 18 to 29 in good health. Some clones in this sample may be carry-over from other donors' samples.

The rearrangement links TRBV30 to TRBJ1-5; TRBD1 aligns across 7 bases. CDR1 GTSNPN and CDR2 SVGIG come from the germline V gene (reference sequence). The CDR3 runs to 14 residues. V dropped 2 bases and J dropped 4; count of bases not matched to a gene: 5. CDR3 sequence: CAWSPTGANQPQHF. The CDR3 nucleotides are TGTGCCTGGAGTCCAACAGGGGCGAATCAGCCCCAGCATTTT.

This clone was recorded a few times. This chain links TRBV5-5 with TRBJ2-7; 7 bases are a match to TRBD1. The germline V gene has CDR1 SGHKS and CDR2 YYEKEE (reference sequence). Trimming removed 5 bases from V and 3 bases from J; junction bases left unmatched: 11. The CDR3 has 15 amino acids. The CDR3 loop reads CASSPEGQTVYEQYF. As DNA, the CDR3 is TGTGCCAGCAGTCCCGAGGGACAGACAGTCTACGAGCAGTACTTC.

This clone has more than one count but fewer than ten. The CDR3 sequence: CASRRTGAHEAFF. The CDR3 DNA reads TGTGCCAGCAGAAGGACAGGGGCCCATGAAGCTTTCTTT. The chain uses TRBV6-5 and TRBJ1-1; 9 nucleotides align to TRBD1. The trim removed 6 bases at V and 7 bases at J, leaving 6 bases unmatched. The CDR3 runs 13 residues. The germline gives CDR1 MNHEY, CDR2 SVGAGI.

J is TRBJ1-1 and V is TRBV10-1, with unresolved D. Germline CDR1 WNHNN, CDR2 SYGVQD (reference sequence). V dropped 2 bases and J dropped 10 bases, with 14 bases sitting between them. The CDR3 has 13 amino acids. The DNA for the CDR3 is TGCGCCAGCAGTGAGGGGTGGAGACATCGAGCTTTCTTT. It codes for CASSEGWRHRAFF.

The CDR3 bases are TGTGCCAGTAGTATAGTGAGGGTTGCGAACACTGAAGCTTTCTTT. Its translation is CASSIVRVANTEAFF. The V gene is TRBV19, the J gene TRBJ1-1; D gene uncertain. This CDR3 region has 15 residues. Trimming stripped 1 base from V and 1 base from J, with 10 bases between. Per the germline V gene, CDR1 is LNHDA and CDR2 is SQIVND (reference sequence).

The DNA for the CDR3 is TGTGCCAGCAGGGACCCCCAGGCGGGCCAGTACTTC. Protein product: CASRDPQAGQYF. The rearrangement uses TRBV2 and TRBJ2-5; TRBD2 might be the D (5 bases). The CDR3 is made up of 12 amino acids. Germline values: CDR1 SNHLY, CDR2 FYNNEI. V lost 6 bases, J lost 10 bases, and 15 bases lay in between.

This clone was found a few times. This chain joins TRBV9 and TRBJ1-1; D unclear. The CDR3 is 14 amino acids. Between the trimmed V and J ends, which lost 1 base and 4 bases, there was a span of 11 bases. Per the germline V gene, CDR1 is SGDLS and CDR2 is YYNGEE. The CDR3 loop reads CASSVMGLSTEAFF. As DNA, the CDR3 is TGTGCCAGCAGCGTAATGGGTTTAAGCACTGAAGCTTTCTTT.

This chain links TRBV5-1 with TRBJ2-7; 8 bases align to TRBD2. V shed 0 bases, J shed 5 bases, and the junction held 7 bases outside the gene matches. The CDR3 extends over 15 amino acids. CDR1 SGHRS and CDR2 YFSETQ come from the germline V gene. CDR3 amino acids: CASSLGAGGVDEQYF. Here the CDR3 DNA reads TGCGCCAGCAGCTTGGGTGCGGGAGGTGTCGACGAGCAGTACTTC.

The chain recombines TRBV5-4 with TRBJ2-5; no definite D call. The length of the CDR3 is 16 residues. Per germline, CDR1 SGHNT and CDR2 YYREEE (reference sequence). The germline V and J ends were trimmed by 2 bases and 5 bases, with 19 bases remaining between them. This CDR3 reads CASSFFSGARAETQYF. The CDR3 coding sequence is TGTGCCAGCAGCTTCTTTTCGGGTGCAAGGGCGGAGACCCAGTACTTC.

V is TRBV11-1 and J is TRBJ2-2, with D perhaps TRBD1 or TRBD2 (7 bases each). The germline CDR1 and CDR2 sequences are SGHAT and FQDESV (reference sequence). Trimming cost V 8 bases and J 6 bases, with 22 bases left between them. CDR3 length: 16 amino acids. CDR3 in amino acids: CASAREGAPIAGELFF. CDR3 DNA: TGTGCCAGCGCTAGGGAGGGGGCTCCGATCGCCGGGGAGCTGTTTTTT.

The chain uses TRBV27 and TRBJ2-7; TRBD2 matches 9 bases. This CDR3 contains 15 residues. Germline V gives CDR1 MNHEY, CDR2 SMNVEV (reference sequence). The junction had 7 bases not matched to a gene; V was cut back by 5 bases and J by 2 bases. The chain's CDR3 is CASSTRAGGPYEQYF. CDR3 sequence (DNA): TGTGCCAGCAGTACTAGAGCGGGGGGTCCCTACGAGCAGTACTTC.

The rearrangement joins TRBV30 to TRBJ1-1; D is undetermined. The CDR3 extends over 14 amino acids. Per the germline V gene, CDR1 is GTSNPN and CDR2 is SVGIG (reference sequence). V lost 0 bases and J lost 2, with 10 bases in between. This chain's CDR3 is CAWSVLPANTEAFF. Here the CDR3 DNA reads TGTGCCTGGAGTGTACTGCCAGCCAACACTGAAGCTTTCTTT. Full variable domain (rest looked up from reference TRBV30 and TRBJ1-1): SQTIHQWPATLVQPVGSPLSLECTVEGTSNPNLYWYRQAAGRGLQLLFYSVGIGQISSEVPQNLSASRPQDRQFILSSKKLLLSDSGFYLCAWSVLPANTEAFFGQGTRLTVV.

The J gene is TRBJ1-4, the V gene TRBV18; D gene unclear. CDR1 is KGHSH, CDR2 LQKENI, per germline. This CDR3 region has 13 residues. Trimming took off 8 bases at V and 6 bases at J, with 13 bases between the two ends. The CDR3 nucleotides are TGTGCCAGCACAACCGGGAGAGATGAAAAACTGTTTTTT. Translated, it gives CASTTGRDEKLFF. Full variable domain (remainder filled in from reference TRBV18 and TRBJ1-4): NAGVMQNPRHLVRRRGQEARLRCSPMKGHSHVYWYRQLPEEGLKFMVYLQKENIIDESGMPKERFSAEFPKEGPSILRIQQVVRGDSAAYFCASTTGRDEKLFFGSGTQLSVL.

The chain employs TRBV5-1 and TRBJ1-4; perhaps TRBD1 as D (5 bases). V gave up 4 bases and J gave up 3 bases, with 10 bases separating them. The germline CDR1 and CDR2 sequences are SGHRS and YFSETQ. This CDR3 has 14 amino acids. DNA for the CDR3: TGCGCCAGCAGCCGGGGGGATCCTAATGAAAAACTGTTTTTT. Its protein is CASSRGDPNEKLFF.

The V and J genes are TRBV5-4 and TRBJ2-5; D uncertain. Per germline, CDR1 SGHNT and CDR2 YYREEE (reference sequence). The V gene lost 0 bases and the J gene lost 3 bases, with 9 bases spanning the gap. There are 14 residues in the CDR3. Here the CDR3 DNA reads TGTGCCAGCAGCTTGGGATCCCCTAAAGAGACCCAGTACTTC. Protein: CASSLGSPKETQYF.

The chain is built from TRBV4-2 and TRBJ1-1; D unclear. The germline V gene encodes CDR1 LGHNA and CDR2 YNFKEQ. V lost 0 bases to trimming and J lost 0 bases, with 11 bases between them. The CDR3 runs to 16 residues. CDR3 amino acids: CASSQDLTELNTEAFF. In DNA, the CDR3 is TGTGCCAGCAGCCAAGACTTAACAGAGCTGAACACTGAAGCTTTCTTT.

The chain carries TRBV13 and TRBJ1-5, with D maybe TRBD1 (5 bases). The germline gives CDR1 PRHDT, CDR2 FYEKMQ (reference sequence). V gave up 4 bases and J gave up 0 bases, with 7 bases separating them. This CDR3 has 14 amino acids. The CDR3, as DNA: TGTGCCAGCAGCTCGACAGTTAGCAATCAGCCCCAGCATTTT. Protein product: CASSSTVSNQPQHF.